The 19 T cell receptor beta chains in this list originate from one sample, sequenced in a study of blood T cell repertoires in COVID-19. Repertoires were generated with immunoSEQ multiplex PCR, while TCRdb's copy carries only in-frame clones and drops some. The table shows fewer than 650,000 clones, with roughly 91% occurring only once. The sample was peripheral blood. Receptor source: a woman aged 45-65 years with COVID-19, enrolled during active disease.

The V and J genes are TRBV18 and TRBJ1-2; no definite D call. The CDR3 has 13 residues. CDR1 and CDR2 (germline): KGHSH, LQKENI. Trimming removed 3 bases at V and 4 bases at J, with 9 bases between. CDR3 in amino acids: CASSPRESYGYTF. The CDR3 DNA is TGTGCCAGCTCACCCCGGGAAAGCTATGGCTACACCTTC.

CDR3 amino acids: CASRDSSRSGANVLTF. CDR3 nucleotides: TGCGCCAGCAGGGACTCCTCGCGCTCTGGGGCCAACGTCCTGACTTTC. The chain couples TRBV10-1 to TRBJ2-6, with TRBD2 as a possible D gene (5 bases). Germline lookup yields CDR1 WNHNN and CDR2 SYGVQD (reference sequence). With 6 bases removed from V and 0 bases from J, the gap between germline ends came to 12 bases. The CDR3 has 16 amino acids.

This chain connects TRBV6-5 to TRBJ1-1, with 7 bases matching TRBD1. CDR1 is MNHEY, CDR2 SVGAGI, per germline. The CDR3 length is 11 residues. V lost 6 bases and J lost 6; bases outside the gene matches: 1. CDR3 residues: CASRTGPEAFF. The CDR3 coding sequence is TGTGCCAGCAGGACAGGGCCTGAAGCTTTCTTT.

The chain carries TRBV2 and TRBJ1-2, with D possibly TRBD1 on 6 matching bases. The CDR3 length is 13 residues. CDR1 is SNHLY and CDR2 is FYNNEI in the germline V gene. Trimming stripped 5 bases from V and 2 bases from J, with 9 bases between. CDR3 residues: CASSYTGNYGYTF. CDR3 nucleotide sequence: TGTGCCAGCAGTTATACAGGGAACTATGGCTACACCTTC.

The rearrangement links TRBV6-4 to TRBJ2-1; TRBD2 agrees at 15 bases. V was pared by 5 bases and J by 7 bases, with 9 bases of the junction left unmatched. Germline V gene sequence: CDR1 MRHNA, CDR2 SNTAGT. CDR3 length equals 17 residues. The CDR3 region has the DNA TGTGCCAGCAGTCCGCGCTACGGGACTAGCGGGGGGAATGAGCAGTTCTTC. Its translation: CASSPRYGTSGGNEQFF.

This clone appeared once. The V gene is TRBV29-1, the J gene TRBJ1-1; 7 bases map to TRBD1. The CDR3 runs to 12 residues. Germline V CDR1 and CDR2: SQVTM, ANQGSEA. With 7 bases clipped from V and 3 bases from J, the junction kept 5 bases outside the gene matches. The CDR3 protein is CSAGQDYTEAFF. The CDR3 DNA is TGCAGCGCTGGACAGGATTACACTGAAGCTTTCTTT.

Concerning this clone: The same CDR3 can be traced to other DNA sequences in this sample. The chain combines TRBV10-3 with TRBJ1-2, with D possibly TRBD1 on 6 matching bases. Deletions cut 2 bases from V and 5 bases from J, with 9 bases between. The germline V gene has CDR1 ENHRY and CDR2 SYGVKD. The CDR3 extends over 13 amino acids. This CDR3 reads CAISEDRTYGYTF. Written as DNA, the CDR3 is TGTGCCATCAGTGAGGACAGGACTTATGGCTACACCTTC.

The chain combines TRBV5-1 with TRBJ2-1; D uncertain. The CDR3 is 12 residues long. CDR1 is SGHRS, CDR2 YFSETQ, per germline. Trimming stripped 0 bases from V and 8 bases from J, with 6 bases between. The CDR3 here is CASSLVLDEQFF. Here the CDR3 DNA reads TGCGCCAGCAGCTTGGTCCTAGATGAGCAGTTCTTC.

The chain joins TRBV7-8 to TRBJ2-1; the D gene is possibly TRBD2 (6 bases). The length of the CDR3 is 15 residues. The V end lost 5 bases, the J end lost 7 bases, and 18 bases lay between the germline ends. From germline, CDR1 is SGHVS and CDR2 FQNEAQ. CDR3 protein: CASSQGLLGGNEQFF. DNA for the CDR3: TGTGCCAGCAGCCAGGGACTCCTGGGCGGGAATGAGCAGTTCTTC.

The chain carries TRBV3-1 (or the pseudogene TRBV3-2) and TRBJ2-7, with a possible D match to TRBD1 (7 bases). This CDR3 is 17 amino acids long. V dropped 3 bases and J dropped 0 bases, with 18 bases sitting between them. Germline assignment: CDR1 LGHDT and CDR2 YNNKEL (reference sequence). Here the CDR3 reads CASSQPGGQFSSYEQYF. CDR3 sequence (DNA): TGTGCCAGCAGCCAGCCCGGGGGACAGTTCAGCTCCTACGAGCAGTACTTC.

The chain employs TRBV5-4 and TRBJ2-3, with D possibly TRBD2 on 5 matching bases. The length of the CDR3 is 14 residues. CDR1 SGHNT and CDR2 YYREEE come from the germline V gene (reference sequence). The CDR3 DNA is TGTGCTACTAGGACGGGTCTCAACCCAGATACGCAGTATTTT. Amino acids: CATRTGLNPDTQYF.

This chain uses TRBV6-4 with TRBJ1-1, with unresolved D. Trimming removed 4 bases at V and 5 bases at J, with 11 bases between. This CDR3 spans 13 amino acids. CDR1 is MRHNA and CDR2 is SNTAGT in the germline V gene. CDR3 sequence reads: CASSGGGGTEAFF. The CDR3 DNA sequence: TGTGCCAGCAGTGGGGGAGGCGGGACTGAAGCTTTCTTT.

The rearrangement joins TRBV12-5 to TRBJ1-1; D unclear. CDR1 is LGHNT, CDR2 FRNRAP, per germline. Trimming removed 3 bases from V and 4 bases from J, with 6 bases in between. The CDR3 length is 12 residues. The CDR3 is CASGLGVTEAFF. The DNA of the CDR3 is TGTGCTAGTGGTTTAGGAGTCACTGAAGCTTTCTTT.

The chain couples TRBV5-4 to TRBJ2-7, with TRBD1 matching 7 bases. The junction had 10 bases not matched to a gene; V was cut back by 2 bases and J by 2 bases. Germline values: CDR1 SGHNT, CDR2 YYREEE (reference sequence). There are 16 residues in the CDR3. CDR3 residues: CASSLPLTGAPYEQYF. Written as DNA, the CDR3 is TGTGCCAGCAGCTTACCTTTAACAGGGGCCCCCTACGAGCAGTACTTC.

CDR3 residues: CASSPSAGGPVATQYF. The CDR3 DNA is TGCGCCAGCAGCCCCTCGGCGGGGGGGCCGGTAGCGACGCAGTATTTT. This rearrangement joins TRBV5-1 to TRBJ2-3, with TRBD2 matching over 9 bases. The CDR3 contains 16 residues. Germline CDR1 reads SGHRS; CDR2 reads YFSETQ. J lost 9 bases, V lost 4 bases, and 15 bases had no gene match. Using reference TRBV5-1 and TRBJ2-3 for the parts outside the CDR3, the full variable domain is KAGVTQTPRYLIKTRGQQVTLSCSPISGHRSVSWYQQTPGQGLQFLFEYFSETQRNKGNFPGRFSGRQFSNSRSEMNVSTLELGDSALYLCASSPSAGGPVATQYFGPGTRLTVL.

V usage is TRBV3-1 (or the pseudogene TRBV3-2) and J usage is TRBJ1-3, with D possibly being TRBD1 (5 bases). Per germline, CDR1 LGHDT and CDR2 YNNKEL (reference sequence). The CDR3 consists of 14 residues. The ends were cut back, 4 bases at V and 2 bases at J, with 9 bases in the middle. Here the CDR3 reads CASSLGAAGNTIYF. CDR3 in DNA: TGTGCCAGCAGCCTAGGGGCGGCTGGAAACACCATATATTTT.

This chain joins TRBV27 and TRBJ2-7; 9 nucleotides agree with TRBD2. From germline, CDR1 is MNHEY and CDR2 SMNVEV (reference sequence). The trim removed 3 bases at V and 3 bases at J, leaving 6 bases unmatched. This CDR3 region has 15 residues. The CDR3 reads CASSFGASGVYEQYF. CDR3 nucleotides: TGTGCCAGCAGTTTTGGGGCTAGCGGGGTCTACGAGCAGTACTTC.

A note on this clone: A junction end diverges from the germline sequence, so it may reflect a read error. This rearrangement joins TRBV11-2 to TRBJ2-1; 7 nucleotides match TRBD2. The CDR3 is made up of 16 amino acids. Germline CDR1 reads SGHAT; CDR2 reads FQNNGV. CDR3 amino acids: CASSSSPGGPYNEQFF. CDR3 coding DNA: TGTGCCAGCAGCTCCAGCCCGGGGGGACCCTACAATGAGCAATTCTTC.

The chain joins TRBV11-2 to TRBJ1-2; TRBD1 matches 7 bases. CDR3 length: 13 amino acids. The ends lost 5 bases at V and 8 bases at J; junction bases unmatched: 8. The germline V gene has CDR1 SGHAT and CDR2 FQNNGV. CDR3 amino acids: CASSTDRRRGYTF. The CDR3 DNA sequence: TGTGCCAGCAGCACGGACAGGCGCAGGGGCTACACCTTC.